One and the same sample provided the 20 T cell receptor beta chains below, sequenced in a study of blood T cell repertoires in COVID-19. TCRdb's table, derived via immunoSEQ multiplex PCR, lists solely in-frame clones and lacks some. The table shows about 210,000 clones, with roughly 90% occurring only once. Sample: peripheral blood. The receptor source for this set is a woman aged 35 to 49 with acute or convalescent COVID-19.

This clone was detected many times. The chain uses TRBV15 and TRBJ1-4, with 10 bases that match TRBD1. CDR1 is LNHNV, CDR2 YYDKDF, per germline (reference sequence). The CDR3 covers 15 residues. J was trimmed by 4 bases and V by 9 bases; bases with no gene match: 8. The CDR3 here is CATGTGERINEKLFF. The DNA of the CDR3 is TGTGCCACGGGGACAGGGGAAAGAATTAATGAAAAACTGTTTTTT.

This chain links TRBV14 with TRBJ2-1; 9 bases line up with TRBD1. Germline V gives CDR1 SGHDN, CDR2 FVKESK. CDR3 length: 16 amino acids. V lost 3 bases and J lost 5; bases outside the gene matches: 8. CDR3 sequence reads: CASSQEPGQGDNEQFF. CDR3 nucleotides: TGTGCCAGCAGCCAGGAACCGGGACAGGGTGACAATGAGCAGTTCTTC.

The J gene is TRBJ1-6, the V gene TRBV30; 7 nucleotides match TRBD1. This CDR3 has 16 amino acids. V trimming: 3 bases; J trimming: 6 bases; junction bases outside the gene matches: 11. CDR1 and CDR2 (germline): GTSNPN, SVGIG (reference sequence). The CDR3: CAWSAIAGTVNSPLHF. DNA of the CDR3: TGTGCCTGGAGCGCGATTGCCGGGACAGTTAATTCACCCCTCCACTTT.

This chain links TRBV4-2 with TRBJ1-2; 8 nucleotides match TRBD1. CDR3 length: 14 residues. V was pared by 2 bases and J by 4 bases, with 3 bases of the junction left unmatched. Germline assignment: CDR1 LGHNA and CDR2 YNFKEQ. CDR3 DNA: TGTGCCAGCAGCCAATCGACAGGGGCCTATGGCTACACCTTC. This translates into CASSQSTGAYGYTF.

V gene TRBV5-6 combines with J gene TRBJ1-6; D ambiguous. V was cut by 5 bases and J by 4 bases, with 7 bases left in between. The CDR3 is made up of 13 amino acids. The germline gives CDR1 SGHDT, CDR2 YYEEEE. CDR3 bases: TGTGCCAGCAGTCAGGATTATAATTCACCCCTCCACTTT. Protein sequence: CASSQDYNSPLHF.

This clone was counted a few times. This chain connects TRBV7-9 to TRBJ2-1; D remains ambiguous. Germline loops: CDR1 SEHNR, CDR2 FQNEAQ (reference sequence). V was clipped by 3 bases and J by 0 bases, with 15 bases between them. This CDR3 comprises 17 residues. The CDR3 bases are TGTGCCAGCAGCTTGGTAGCCAGCCTGAGCTCCTACAATGAGCAGTTCTTC. Translating gives CASSLVASLSSYNEQFF.

The rearrangement links TRBV21-1 to TRBJ2-7; TRBD1 reflects the table's D call only, with no check against the DNA. TRBV21-1 is assigned pseudogene status. The CDR3 length is 14 residues. CDR3: CSLQRGPPSYEQYV. The CDR3 nucleotides read TGTTCTCTTCAAAGGGGTCCCCCGTCCTACGAGCAGTACGTC.

V and J are TRBV4-1 and TRBJ1-1; D remains ambiguous. This CDR3 has 13 amino acids. The germline gives CDR1 MGHRA, CDR2 YSYEKL. V was trimmed by 0 bases and J by 6 bases, leaving 8 bases between them. DNA for the CDR3: TGCGCCAGCAGCCAAGATTCGTTTTCTGAAGCTTTCTTT. Residues: CASSQDSFSEAFF.

The chain links TRBV2 to TRBJ1-6; possibly TRBD1 for D (6 bases). The CDR3 spans 14 residues. V dropped 7 bases and J dropped 5 bases, with 12 bases sitting between them. The germline V gene encodes CDR1 SNHLY and CDR2 FYNNEI. The CDR3 DNA follows: TGTGCCAGCAAAACAGGGTCGGATAATTCACCCCTCCACTTT. Protein: CASKTGSDNSPLHF.

The rearrangement joins TRBV15 to TRBJ1-4; TRBD1 matches 7 bases. This CDR3 spans 16 amino acids. Trimming at V came to 6 bases and at J to 3 bases, leaving 10 bases not matched to a gene. The V gene's germline CDR1 is LNHNV and CDR2 YYDKDF (reference sequence). CDR3 protein: CATSVQGVFANEKLFF. The DNA for the CDR3 is TGTGCCACCAGTGTCCAGGGGGTATTTGCTAATGAAAAACTGTTTTTT.

The J gene is TRBJ2-3, the V gene TRBV9; TRBD2 matches at 9 bases. With 5 bases clipped from V and 1 base from J, the junction kept 2 bases outside the gene matches. Germline V gene data show CDR1 as SGDLS and CDR2 as YYNGEE. The CDR3 totals 14 residues. DNA for the CDR3: TGTGCCAGCAGTCGCGGGGGGGGCACAGATACGCAGTATTTT. Translation: CASSRGGGTDTQYF.

The rearrangement joins TRBV24-1 to TRBJ2-2; TRBD1 agrees at 8 bases. The CDR3 is 17 amino acids. The germline V gene encodes CDR1 KGHDR and CDR2 SFDVKD. Germline trimming cut 4 bases from V and 1 base from J; bases unmatched to any gene: 7. The CDR3 DNA reads TGTGCCACCAGTGACCACTCCGGGACAGGGAACACCGGGGAGCTGTTTTTT. Its translation is CATSDHSGTGNTGELFF.

This chain connects TRBV6-6 to TRBJ1-5; D not certain. The germline V and J ends were trimmed by 6 bases and 0 bases, with 12 bases remaining between them. The CDR3 spans 15 residues. Germline V gives CDR1 MNHNY, CDR2 SVGAGI (reference sequence). CDR3 sequence reads: CASSRTGYSNQPQHF. The CDR3 DNA reads as TGTGCCAGCAGCCGTACGGGGTATAGCAATCAGCCCCAGCATTTT.

The J gene is TRBJ1-4, the V gene TRBV13, with 10 bases matching TRBD1. V gave up 5 bases and J gave up 8 bases; unmatched junction bases: 8. The CDR3 runs to 15 residues. The germline V gene encodes CDR1 PRHDT and CDR2 FYEKMQ (reference sequence). CDR3 protein: CASSASGTGEEKLFF. The CDR3 DNA sequence: TGTGCCAGCAGCGCGTCCGGGACAGGGGAAGAAAAACTGTTTTTT.

The chain links TRBV5-1 to TRBJ2-5, with 10 bases identical to TRBD2. The germline CDR1 and CDR2 sequences are SGHRS and YFSETQ. The J segment lost 5 bases and the V segment lost 0 bases, leaving 4 bases of the junction unmatched. The CDR3 runs to 15 residues. CDR3 coding DNA: TGCGCCAGCAGCTTGGGGACTAGCGGAGTCGAGACCCAGTACTTC. Translated, it gives CASSLGTSGVETQYF.

The chain links TRBV5-4 to TRBJ2-2; D is uncertain. There are 17 residues in the CDR3. Germline V gives CDR1 SGHNT, CDR2 YYREEE (reference sequence). Trimming removed 1 base from V and 1 base from J, with 14 bases in between. Written as DNA, the CDR3 is TGTGCCAGCAGCTTGAATCTACCTACCCAGAACACCGGGGAGCTGTTTTTT. The encoded protein is CASSLNLPTQNTGELFF.

This chain links TRBV6-5 with TRBJ2-6; D gene uncertain. The CDR3 contains 16 residues. The V end lost 2 bases, the J end lost 0 bases, and 8 bases lay between the germline ends. Germline V lookup: CDR1 MNHEY, CDR2 SVGAGI. The CDR3 region is CASSYLLASGANVLTF. The CDR3 DNA reads as TGTGCCAGCAGTTACCTACTCGCCTCTGGGGCCAACGTCCTGACTTTC.

The genes are TRBV6-5 and TRBJ2-5, with TRBD2 as a possible D gene (7 bases). Trimming removed 8 bases from V and 5 bases from J, with 18 bases in between. The CDR3 totals 14 residues. Germline-derived CDR1 and CDR2 are MNHEY and SVGAGI. This CDR3 reads CASRPGGGGETQYF. The DNA for the CDR3 is TGTGCCAGCCGTCCGGGAGGAGGGGGGGAGACCCAGTACTTC.

This clone has only one observation. The chain is built from TRBV6-6 and TRBJ1-2; no clear D. CDR1 MNHNY and CDR2 SVGAGI come from the germline V gene (reference sequence). V lost 7 bases and J lost 4, with 16 bases in between. There are 14 residues in the CDR3. The CDR3 loop is CASTEVGVSYGYTF. The CDR3 region has the DNA TGTGCCAGCACCGAGGTGGGTGTGAGCTATGGCTACACCTTC.

The genes are TRBV9 and TRBJ2-3, with 11 bases lining up with TRBD2. CDR1 and CDR2 from the germline V gene are SGDLS and YYNGEE. The J segment lost 4 bases and the V segment lost 2 bases, leaving 3 bases of the junction unmatched. The CDR3 has 15 amino acids. As DNA, the CDR3 is TGTGCCAGCAGCGTTAGCGGGGGGGCACCAGATACGCAGTATTTT. Translated, it gives CASSVSGGAPDTQYF.